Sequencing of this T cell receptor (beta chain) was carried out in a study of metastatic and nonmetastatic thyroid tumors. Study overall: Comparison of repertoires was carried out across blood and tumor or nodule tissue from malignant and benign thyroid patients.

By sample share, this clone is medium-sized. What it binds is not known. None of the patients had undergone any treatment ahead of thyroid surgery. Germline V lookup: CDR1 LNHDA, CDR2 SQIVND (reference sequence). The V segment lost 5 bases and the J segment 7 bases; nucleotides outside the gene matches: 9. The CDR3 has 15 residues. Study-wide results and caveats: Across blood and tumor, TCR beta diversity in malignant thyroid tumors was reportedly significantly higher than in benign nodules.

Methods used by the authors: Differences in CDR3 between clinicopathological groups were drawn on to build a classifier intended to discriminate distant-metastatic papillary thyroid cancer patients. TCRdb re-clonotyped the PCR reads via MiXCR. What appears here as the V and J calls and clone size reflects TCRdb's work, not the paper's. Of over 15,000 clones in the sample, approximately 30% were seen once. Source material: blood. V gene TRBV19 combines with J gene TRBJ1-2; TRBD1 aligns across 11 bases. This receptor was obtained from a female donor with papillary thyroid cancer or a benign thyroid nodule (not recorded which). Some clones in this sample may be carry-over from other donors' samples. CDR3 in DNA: TGTGCCAGTAGTGCCAACACAGGGACAGGGGGTGGCTACACCTTC. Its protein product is CASSANTGTGGGYTF.